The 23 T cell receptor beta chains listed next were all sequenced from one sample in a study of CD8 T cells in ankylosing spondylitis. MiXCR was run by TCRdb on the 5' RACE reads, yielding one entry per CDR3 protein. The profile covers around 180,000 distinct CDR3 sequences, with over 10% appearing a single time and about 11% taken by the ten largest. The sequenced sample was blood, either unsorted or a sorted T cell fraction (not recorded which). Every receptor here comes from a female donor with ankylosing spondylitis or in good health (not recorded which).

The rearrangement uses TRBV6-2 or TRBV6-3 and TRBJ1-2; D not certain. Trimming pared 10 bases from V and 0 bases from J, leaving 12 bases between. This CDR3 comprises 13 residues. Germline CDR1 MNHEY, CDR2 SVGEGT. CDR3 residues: CATRFGSNYGYTF. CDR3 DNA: TGTGCCACTAGATTCGGGTCTAACTATGGCTACACCTTC.

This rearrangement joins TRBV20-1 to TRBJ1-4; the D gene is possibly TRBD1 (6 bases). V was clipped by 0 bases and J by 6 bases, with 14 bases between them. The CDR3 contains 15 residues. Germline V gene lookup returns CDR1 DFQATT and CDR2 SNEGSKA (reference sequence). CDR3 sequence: CSARDPREGDEKLFF. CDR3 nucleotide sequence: TGCAGTGCTAGAGATCCCAGGGAGGGGGATGAAAAACTGTTTTTT.

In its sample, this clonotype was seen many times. CDR3 bases: TGTGCCAGCTCACTTTATTCACAGGGGTTTGGCTACACCTTC. This sequence encodes CASSLYSQGFGYTF. The rearrangement joins TRBV18 to TRBJ1-2; 7 bases map to TRBD1. CDR1 and CDR2 (germline): KGHSH, LQKENI. The CDR3 is made up of 14 amino acids. V shed 4 bases, J shed 7 bases, and the junction held 9 bases outside the gene matches.

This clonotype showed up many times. The CDR3 DNA reads as TGCAGTGCTAGCCTAGGGTTAGAGCAGTACTTC. Its protein is CSASLGLEQYF. The V and J genes are TRBV20-1 and TRBJ2-7; D remains ambiguous. V was pared by 3 bases and J by 7 bases, with 10 bases between. Germline-derived CDR1 and CDR2 are DFQATT and SNEGSKA (reference sequence). The length of the CDR3 is 11 residues.

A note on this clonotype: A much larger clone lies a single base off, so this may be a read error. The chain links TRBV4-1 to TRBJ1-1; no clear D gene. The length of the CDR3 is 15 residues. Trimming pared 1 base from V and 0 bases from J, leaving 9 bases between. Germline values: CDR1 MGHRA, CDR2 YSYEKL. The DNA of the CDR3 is TGCGCCAGCAGCCAAGGGGCGCGGTTGAACACTGAAGCTTTCTTT. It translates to CASSQGARLNTEAFF.

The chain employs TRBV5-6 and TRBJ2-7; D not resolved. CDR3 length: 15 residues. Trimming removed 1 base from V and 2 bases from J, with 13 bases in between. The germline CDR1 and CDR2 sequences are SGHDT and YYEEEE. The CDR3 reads CASSLIQSRAYEQYF. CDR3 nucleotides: TGTGCCAGCAGCTTGATACAGAGCCGAGCCTACGAGCAGTACTTC.

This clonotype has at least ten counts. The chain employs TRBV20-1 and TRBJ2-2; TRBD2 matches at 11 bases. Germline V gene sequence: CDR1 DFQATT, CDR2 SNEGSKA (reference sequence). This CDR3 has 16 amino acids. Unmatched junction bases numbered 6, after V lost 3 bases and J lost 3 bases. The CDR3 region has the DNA TGCAGTGCTAGGAGACTAGCGGGATATGACACCGGGGAGCTGTTTTTT. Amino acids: CSARRLAGYDTGELFF.

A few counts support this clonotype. The CDR3 sequence is CASSQSRDWDYEQYF. The CDR3 region has the DNA TGCGCCAGCAGCCAATCCCGGGACTGGGACTACGAGCAGTACTTC. The J gene is TRBJ2-7, the V gene TRBV4-3, with D possibly being TRBD2 (6 bases). Germline values: CDR1 LGHNA, CDR2 YSLEER. Between the trimmed V and J ends, which lost 2 bases and 3 bases, there was a span of 14 bases. This CDR3 spans 15 amino acids.

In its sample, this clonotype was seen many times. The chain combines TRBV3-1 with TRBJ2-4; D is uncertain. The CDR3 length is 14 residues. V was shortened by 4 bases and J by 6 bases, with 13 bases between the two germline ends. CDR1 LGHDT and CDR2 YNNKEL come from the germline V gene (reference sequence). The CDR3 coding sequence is TGTGCCAGCAGCCCGCTCTCGCAGCCAAACATTCAGTACTTC. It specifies CASSPLSQPNIQYF.

The chain's CDR3 is CSGVGDPETQYF. In DNA, the CDR3 is TGCAGTGGGGTAGGGGACCCGGAGACCCAGTACTTC. The genes are TRBV20-1 and TRBJ2-5, with D perhaps matching TRBD1 or TRBD2 (5 bases each). Trimming removed 7 bases from V and 5 bases from J, with 14 bases in between. Per the germline V gene, CDR1 is DFQATT and CDR2 is SNEGSKA (reference sequence). This CDR3 comprises 12 residues.

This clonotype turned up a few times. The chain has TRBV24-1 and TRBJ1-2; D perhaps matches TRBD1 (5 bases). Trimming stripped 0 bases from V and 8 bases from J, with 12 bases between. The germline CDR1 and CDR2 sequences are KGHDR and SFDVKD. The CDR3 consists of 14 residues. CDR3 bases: TGTGCCACCAGTGATTTGCACAGGAACCGGGGCTACACCTTC. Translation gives CATSDLHRNRGYTF.

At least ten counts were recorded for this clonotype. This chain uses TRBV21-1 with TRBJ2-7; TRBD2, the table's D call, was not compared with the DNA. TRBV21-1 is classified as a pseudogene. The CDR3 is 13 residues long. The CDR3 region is CASTRLGVGEQYF. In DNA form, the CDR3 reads TGTGCCAGCACCCGGCTAGGCGTGGGCGAGCAGTACTTC.

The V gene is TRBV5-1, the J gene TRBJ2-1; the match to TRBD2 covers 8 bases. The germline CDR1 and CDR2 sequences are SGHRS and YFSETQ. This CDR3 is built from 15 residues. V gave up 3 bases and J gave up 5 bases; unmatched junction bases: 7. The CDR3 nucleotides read TGCGCCAGCAGCTGGGGACTAGAGGTCGACAATGAGCAGTTCTTC. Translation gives CASSWGLEVDNEQFF.

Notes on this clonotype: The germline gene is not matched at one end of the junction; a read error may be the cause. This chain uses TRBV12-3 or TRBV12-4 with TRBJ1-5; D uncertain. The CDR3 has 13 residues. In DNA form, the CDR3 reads TGTGCCAGCAGGGAAGGGTCCAATCAACCCCAGCATTTT. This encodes CASREGSNQPQHF.

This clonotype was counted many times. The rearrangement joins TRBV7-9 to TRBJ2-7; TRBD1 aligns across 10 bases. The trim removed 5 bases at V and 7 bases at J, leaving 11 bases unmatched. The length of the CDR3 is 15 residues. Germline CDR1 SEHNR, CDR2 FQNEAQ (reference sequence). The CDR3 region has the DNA TGTGCCAGCAGCAGACCCGGGACAGGGGCCCTTGAGCAGTACTTC. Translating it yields CASSRPGTGALEQYF.

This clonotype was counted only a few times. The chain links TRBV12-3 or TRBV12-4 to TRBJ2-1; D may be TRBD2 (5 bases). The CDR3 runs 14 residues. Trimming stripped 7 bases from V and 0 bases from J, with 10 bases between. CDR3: CASTLGGSYNEQFF. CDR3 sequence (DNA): TGTGCCAGCACCCTCGGAGGCTCCTACAATGAGCAGTTCTTC.

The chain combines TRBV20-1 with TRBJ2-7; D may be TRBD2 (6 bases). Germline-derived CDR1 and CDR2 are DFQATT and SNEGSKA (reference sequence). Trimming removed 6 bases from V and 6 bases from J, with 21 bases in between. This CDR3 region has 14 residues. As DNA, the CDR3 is TGCAGTGCCTCAACGCCCTATTCGGAGGGCGAGCAGTACTTC. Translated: CSASTPYSEGEQYF.

The CDR3 DNA reads TGCAGTGTTCGGGACAGGTTAGGATCCTGGGCAGAGACCCAGTACTTC. Protein: CSVRDRLGSWAETQYF. The V gene is TRBV20-1, the J gene TRBJ2-5; 8 bases align to TRBD1. The germline V gene has CDR1 DFQATT and CDR2 SNEGSKA (reference sequence). The J segment lost 4 bases and the V segment lost 7 bases, leaving 17 bases of the junction unmatched. The CDR3 extends over 16 amino acids.

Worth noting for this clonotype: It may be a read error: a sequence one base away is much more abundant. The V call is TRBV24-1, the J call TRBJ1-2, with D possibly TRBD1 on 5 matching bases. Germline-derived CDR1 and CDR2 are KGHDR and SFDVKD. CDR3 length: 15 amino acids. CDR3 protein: CATSDRRGEGYGCTF. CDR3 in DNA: TGTGCCACCAGTGATCGCCGGGGCGAAGGCTATGGCTGCACCTTC.

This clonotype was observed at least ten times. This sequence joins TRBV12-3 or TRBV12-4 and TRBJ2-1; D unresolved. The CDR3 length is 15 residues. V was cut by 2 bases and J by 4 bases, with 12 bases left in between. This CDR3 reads CASSLKSDGYNEQFF. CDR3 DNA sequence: TGTGCCAGCAGTTTAAAGTCCGATGGGTACAATGAGCAGTTCTTC.

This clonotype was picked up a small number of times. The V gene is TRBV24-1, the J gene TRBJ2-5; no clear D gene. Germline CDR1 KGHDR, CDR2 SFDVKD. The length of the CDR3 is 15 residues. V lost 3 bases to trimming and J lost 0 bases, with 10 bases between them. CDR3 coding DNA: TGTGCCACCAGTGATCCCGTAAGACACCAAGAGACCCAGTACTTC. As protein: CATSDPVRHQETQYF.

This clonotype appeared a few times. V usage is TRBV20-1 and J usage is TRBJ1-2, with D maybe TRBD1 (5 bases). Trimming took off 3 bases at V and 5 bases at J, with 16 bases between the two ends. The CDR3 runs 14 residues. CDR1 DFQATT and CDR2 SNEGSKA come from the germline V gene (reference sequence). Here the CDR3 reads CSASPGTTRYGYTF. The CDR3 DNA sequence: TGCAGTGCTAGCCCAGGGACGACCAGATATGGCTACACCTTC.

In nucleotides, the CDR3 is TGTGCCTCGCAGACCGGCGGGACCTACGAGCAGTACTTC. Translation: CASQTGGTYEQYF. The chain combines TRBV2 with TRBJ2-7; TRBD2 is a possible D gene (6 bases). This CDR3 has 13 residues. Germline V gene sequence: CDR1 SNHLY, CDR2 FYNNEI. V was clipped by 11 bases and J by 2 bases, with 16 bases between them.